A selection of T cell receptor beta chains follows, all from one sample in a study of lymphopenia after photon versus proton radiotherapy. Measured with immunoSEQ multiplex PCR; TCRdb has only the in-frame clones, and not every one. The data hold 45,000 to 65,000 clones, with 65% to 85% observed a single time. The input for sequencing was peripheral blood, taken from a patient treated with photon-based radiotherapy. Every receptor here comes from a man aged 45-65 years with gastric cancer. Each CDR3 is given with its conserved first and last residue. The D gene is left open where the match is weak. Part of the rows lack a size; the others show once, few, many or a class for expanded clones.

.,TRBV6-5,TRBJ1-2,.,CASSPAGGNGYTF,TGTGCCAGCAGTCCGGCGGGGGGGAATGGCTACACCTTC
.,TRBV10-3,TRBJ2-5,.,CAISEYTSTKETQYF,TGTGCCATCAGTGAGTACACCAGTACGAAGGAGACCCAGTACTTC
TRBD1,TRBV5-1,TRBJ1-2,.,CASSSPDRGRTGYTF,TGCGCCAGCAGCTCACCAGACAGGGGGCGGACTGGCTACACCTTC
.,TRBV12-2,TRBJ1-6,.,CASRSPGQPNSPLHF,TGTGCAAGTCGCTCCCCGGGACAGCCTAATTCACCCCTCCACTTT
TRBD2,TRBV7-2,TRBJ2-1,.,CASSPPTSGPYNEQFF,TGTGCCAGCAGCCCTCCGACTAGCGGTCCATACAATGAGCAGTTCTTC
.,TRBV7-9,TRBJ2-7,.,CASSGTYRFSYEQYF,TGTGCCAGCAGCGGGACGTATCGTTTCTCCTACGAGCAGTACTTC
.,TRBV7-8,TRBJ2-3,.,CASSARRTGRGADTQYF,TGTGCCAGCAGCGCCCGACGGACAGGGAGGGGGGCAGATACGCAGTATTTT
.,TRBV6-5,TRBJ2-7,.,CASSFDGYEQYF,TGTGCCAGCAGTTTTGATGGATACGAGCAGTACTTC
TRBD1,TRBV5-4,TRBJ2-3,.,CASSSAGLVQGANTQYF,TGTGCCAGCAGCTCGGCCGGATTGGTACAGGGGGCAAATACGCAGTATTTT
.,TRBV18,TRBJ1-2,.,CASSLQGETNYGYTF,TGTGCCAGCTCACTACAGGGAGAAACTAACTATGGCTACACCTTC
TRBD2,TRBV29-1,TRBJ2-7,.,CSVIIPGLAGPNTYEQYF,TGCAGCGTGATAATACCGGGACTAGCGGGACCGAACACCTACGAGCAGTACTTC
.,TRBV28,TRBJ2-3,.,CASSFPPSRGGTTDTQYF,TGTGCCAGCAGTTTTCCCCCCTCGAGGGGAGGCACCACAGATACGCAGTATTTT
.,TRBV5-5,TRBJ1-3,.,CASSPSPGGSGNTIYF,TGTGCCAGCAGCCCATCCCCCGGGGGCTCTGGAAACACCATATATTTT
TRBD1,TRBV11-2,TRBJ1-1,.,CASSLARDRVTEAFF,TGTGCCAGCAGCTTAGCTCGGGACAGGGTCACTGAAGCTTTCTTT
TRBD1,TRBV19,TRBJ2-4,.,CASSIAGTGKNIQYF,TGTGCCAGTAGTATAGCCGGGACAGGCAAAAACATTCAGTACTTC
.,TRBV18,TRBJ2-3,once,CASLTLRDTQYF,TGTGCCAGCTTGACCCTGAGAGATACGCAGTATTTT
.,TRBV19,TRBJ2-4,.,CASSIGSLGVGGFAKNIQYF,TGTGCCAGTAGTATAGGGTCCCTTGGGGTTGGGGGCTTCGCCAAAAACATTCAGTACTTC
.,TRBV5-5,TRBJ1-1,.,CASSLDKNTEAFF,TGTGCCAGCAGCTTGGACAAGAACACTGAAGCTTTCTTT
TRBD2,TRBV7-9,TRBJ2-3,.,CASSLVPGRVRHTQYF,TGTGCCAGCAGCTTAGTCCCCGGGAGGGTGAGGCATACGCAGTATTTT
.,TRBV6-1,TRBJ2-5,.,CASRTRVAQETQYF,TGTGCCAGCAGGACCCGGGTAGCTCAAGAGACCCAGTACTTC
.,TRBV30,TRBJ2-5,.,CAWSRGLQETQYF,TGTGCCTGGAGTCGGGGGCTCCAAGAGACCCAGTACTTC
.,TRBV5-4,TRBJ2-3,few,CASEGAGGYSDTQYF,TGTGCCAGCGAGGGGGCGGGAGGTTACTCAGATACGCAGTATTTT
TRBD2,TRBV4-2,TRBJ2-3,.,CASSQVGGMSTDTQYF,TGTGCCAGCAGCCAAGTGGGGGGGATGAGCACAGATACGCAGTATTTT
.,TRBV28,TRBJ2-7,.,CASSPTSPGVYEQYF,TGTGCCAGTTCTCCGACTAGCCCAGGGGTCTACGAGCAGTACTTC
TRBD2,TRBV29-1,TRBJ2-1,.,CSVKSGRVSNEQFF,TGCAGCGTAAAGAGCGGGAGGGTCTCGAATGAGCAGTTCTTC
.,TRBV7-8,TRBJ2-7,few,CASSHGRFSYEQYF,TGTGCCAGCAGCCATGGGAGATTCTCCTACGAGCAGTACTTC
TRBD2,TRBV7-9,TRBJ2-5,.,CASSFKAGELNF,TGTGCCAGCAGCTTTAAAGCGGGAGAGTTGAACTTC
.,TRBV14,TRBJ2-5,.,CASSQRLETQYF,TGTGCCAGCAGCCAGCGGCTGGAGACCCAGTACTTC
.,TRBV28,TRBJ1-2,.,CASSLWGLGYTF,TGTGCCAGCAGTTTATGGGGGCTCGGCTACACCTTC
TRBD1,TRBV29-1,TRBJ2-7,.,CSVGDSSYEQYF,TGCAGCGTGGGGGACAGCTCCTACGAGCAGTACTTC
.,TRBV7-3,TRBJ2-7,.,CASSSPRDRTYEQYF,TGTGCCAGCAGCTCCCCTCGAGACAGAACCTACGAGCAGTACTTC
TRBD1,TRBV5-4,TRBJ1-5,.,CASSFDRGREDF,TGTGCCAGCAGCTTTGACAGGGGGCGCGAGGATTTT
.,TRBV5-1,TRBJ2-2,.,CASSSRGSEAAGELFF,TGCGCCAGCAGCTCCCGGGGTAGCGAGGCCGCCGGGGAGCTGTTTTTT
.,TRBV7-8,TRBJ2-7,.,CASRPTTSSYEQYF,TGTGCCAGCAGACCCACCACCTCCTCCTACGAGCAGTACTTC
TRBD1,TRBV19,TRBJ1-4,.,CASSGRQGWDEKLFF,TGTGCCAGTAGTGGAAGACAGGGTTGGGACGAAAAACTGTTTTTT
TRBD1,TRBV5-1,TRBJ1-3,.,CASSTSGGGGGNTIYF,TGCGCCAGCAGCACCTCAGGGGGAGGTGGTGGAAACACCATATATTTT
TRBD1,TRBV9,TRBJ1-2,once,CASSVSNRDRGNYGYTF,TGTGCCAGCAGCGTCTCCAACCGGGACAGGGGGAACTATGGCTACACCTTC
.,TRBV18,TRBJ1-3,.,CASSPLDSSGNTIYF,TGTGCCAGCTCACCTCTCGACAGCTCTGGAAACACCATATATTTT
TRBD1,TRBV30,TRBJ2-7,.,CAWGFPGTGPREQYF,TGTGCCTGGGGGTTCCCGGGGACAGGGCCCCGCGAGCAGTACTTC
.,TRBV7-2,TRBJ2-5,.,CASSPRQGRGETQYF,TGTGCCAGCAGCCCCCGCCAGGGGAGGGGCGAGACCCAGTACTTC
.,TRBV11-2,TRBJ2-7,.,CASSLRGRRAIGQYEQYF,TGTGCCAGCAGCCTACGGGGTCGAAGGGCGATAGGCCAATACGAGCAGTACTTC
.,TRBV12-5,TRBJ1-4,few,CASGLVGPVREKLFF,TGTGCTAGTGGTTTGGTGGGGCCGGTTCGTGAAAAACTGTTTTTT